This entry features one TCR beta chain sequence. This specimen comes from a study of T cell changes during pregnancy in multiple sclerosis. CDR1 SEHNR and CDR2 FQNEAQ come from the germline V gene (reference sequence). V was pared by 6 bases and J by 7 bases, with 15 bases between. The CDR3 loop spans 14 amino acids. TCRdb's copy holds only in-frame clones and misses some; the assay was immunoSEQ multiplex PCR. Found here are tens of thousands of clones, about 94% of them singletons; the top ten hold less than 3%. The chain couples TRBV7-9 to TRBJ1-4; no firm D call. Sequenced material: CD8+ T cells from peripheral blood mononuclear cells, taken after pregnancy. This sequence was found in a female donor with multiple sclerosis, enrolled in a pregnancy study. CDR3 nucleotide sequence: TGTGCCAGCAGACGGGAGGGAGGGAGTGAAAAACTGTTTTTT. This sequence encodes CASRREGGSEKLFF.